A selection of T cell receptor beta chains follows, all from one sample in a study of blood T cell repertoires in COVID-19. Only in-frame clones appear in the TCRdb table, and some are missing; sequencing was by immunoSEQ multiplex PCR. The data contain around 150,000 clones, less than 85% of them singletons. The sample was peripheral blood. The receptors stem from a woman in her 40s with COVID-19, enrolled during active disease. Each CDR3 is given with its conserved first and last residue. Fields, in order: clone size, J gene, V gene, D gene, CDR3 DNA, CDR3 protein. D genes are given only for firm matches. Expanded clones are given a class, and other clones once, few, many or no size at all.

clone size: NA; J gene: TRBJ1-2; V gene: TRBV19; D gene: NA; CDR3 DNA: TGTGCCAGTAGCATTTCAGGGAATTATCACTATGGCTACACCTTC; CDR3 protein: CASSISGNYHYGYTF
clone size: NA; J gene: TRBJ2-1; V gene: TRBV3-1/TRBV3-2; D gene: NA; CDR3 DNA: TGTGCCAGCAGCCATTCGGTATACAATGAGCAGTTCTTC; CDR3 protein: CASSHSVYNEQFF
clone size: NA; J gene: TRBJ2-5; V gene: TRBV29-1; D gene: NA; CDR3 DNA: TGCAGCTTCCTGGAGGGGGAGACCCAGTACTTC; CDR3 protein: CSFLEGETQYF
clone size: NA; J gene: TRBJ2-3; V gene: TRBV9; D gene: NA; CDR3 DNA: TGTGCCAGCAGCCACGGAACAGCGGAGTACACAGATACGCAGTATTTT; CDR3 protein: CASSHGTAEYTDTQYF
clone size: NA; J gene: TRBJ2-5; V gene: TRBV7-9; D gene: NA; CDR3 DNA: TGTGCCAGCAGCTGGCAGGGGCTGGAGACCCAGTACTTC; CDR3 protein: CASSWQGLETQYF
clone size: NA; J gene: TRBJ2-1; V gene: TRBV5-1; D gene: TRBD1; CDR3 DNA: TGCGCCAGCAGCTCCTCGGGACAGGGGGCCGATGAGCAGTTCTTC; CDR3 protein: CASSSSGQGADEQFF
clone size: NA; J gene: TRBJ2-5; V gene: TRBV9; D gene: TRBD2; CDR3 DNA: TGTGCCAGCAGCGCGGGCACTAGCGGGGGGCTCCAAGAGACCCAGTACTTC; CDR3 protein: CASSAGTSGGLQETQYF
clone size: NA; J gene: TRBJ2-2; V gene: TRBV7-8; D gene: TRBD2; CDR3 DNA: TGTGCCAGCAGCTTAGTACTAGCGGGGGAGAACACCGGGGAGCTGTTTTTT; CDR3 protein: CASSLVLAGENTGELFF
clone size: NA; J gene: TRBJ2-5; V gene: TRBV28; D gene: TRBD2; CDR3 DNA: TGTGCCAGCAGTTTAACTAGCGGATTACAAGAGACCCAGTACTTC; CDR3 protein: CASSLTSGLQETQYF
clone size: NA; J gene: TRBJ1-1; V gene: TRBV7-8; D gene: NA; CDR3 DNA: TGTGCCAGCAGCCTCACTAGAGCCGGCAGTGAAGCTTTCTTT; CDR3 protein: CASSLTRAGSEAFF
clone size: few; J gene: TRBJ2-1; V gene: TRBV24-1; D gene: NA; CDR3 DNA: TGTGCCACCAGTGAGGCCGGGTCCCAAAATTACAATGAGCAGTTCTTC; CDR3 protein: CATSEAGSQNYNEQFF
clone size: NA; J gene: TRBJ1-1; V gene: TRBV7-8; D gene: NA; CDR3 DNA: TGTGCCAGCAGCTTATCAGGCAGGAACACTGAAGCTTTCTTT; CDR3 protein: CASSLSGRNTEAFF
clone size: few; J gene: TRBJ1-3; V gene: TRBV30; D gene: NA; CDR3 DNA: TGTGCCTGGAGCCGGGGTATGGAAAACACCATATATTTT; CDR3 protein: CAWSRGMENTIYF
clone size: NA; J gene: TRBJ2-1; V gene: TRBV7-9; D gene: NA; CDR3 DNA: TGTGCCAGCGGCATGGGGAGCAATGAGCAGTTCTTC; CDR3 protein: CASGMGSNEQFF
clone size: once; J gene: TRBJ1-3; V gene: TRBV4-1; D gene: TRBD1; CDR3 DNA: TGCGCCAGCAGCCAAGTAGACAGGGGGTATGGAAACACCATATATTTT; CDR3 protein: CASSQVDRGYGNTIYF
clone size: few; J gene: TRBJ1-1; V gene: TRBV9; D gene: NA; CDR3 DNA: TGTGCCAGCAGCGTAGGCGGCAGCACTGAAGCTTTCTTT; CDR3 protein: CASSVGGSTEAFF
clone size: NA; J gene: TRBJ2-1; V gene: TRBV29-1; D gene: TRBD1; CDR3 DNA: TGCAGCGCAAAGGGATTTCTAACCGGGACAGCAGCAATGAGGCAGTTCTTC; CDR3 protein: CSAKGFLTGTAAMRQFF
clone size: NA; J gene: TRBJ2-2; V gene: TRBV20-1; D gene: NA; CDR3 DNA: TGCAGTGCCTTGAACACCGGGGAGCTGTTTTTT; CDR3 protein: CSALNTGELFF
clone size: NA; J gene: TRBJ2-1; V gene: TRBV29-1; D gene: NA; CDR3 DNA: TGCAGCGTTGTGGGGGGGCTTACAGGTGAGCAGTTCTTC; CDR3 protein: CSVVGGLTGEQFF
clone size: few; J gene: TRBJ2-3; V gene: TRBV6-2/TRBV6-3; D gene: TRBD2; CDR3 DNA: TGTGCCAGCAACCCGGAGGGGCGGGAGGATACGCAGTATTTT; CDR3 protein: CASNPEGREDTQYF
clone size: NA; J gene: TRBJ1-5; V gene: TRBV23-1; D gene: NA; CDR3 DNA: TGCGCCAGCAGTCAGGGACACCAAACCATTAGCAATCAGCCCCAGCATTTT; CDR3 protein: CASSQGHQTISNQPQHF
clone size: NA; J gene: TRBJ2-1; V gene: TRBV2; D gene: TRBD2; CDR3 DNA: TGTGCCAGCAGTCCACTAGCGGGAGGGCGGGATGAGCAGTTCTTC; CDR3 protein: CASSPLAGGRDEQFF
clone size: NA; J gene: TRBJ2-7; V gene: TRBV2; D gene: TRBD1; CDR3 DNA: TGTGCCAGCCGGGGACAGGGGGTTTACGAGCAGTACTTC; CDR3 protein: CASRGQGVYEQYF
clone size: NA; J gene: TRBJ2-7; V gene: TRBV20-1; D gene: NA; CDR3 DNA: TGCAGTGCTGACAGGACCTACGAGCAGTACTTC; CDR3 protein: CSADRTYEQYF
clone size: NA; J gene: TRBJ1-1; V gene: TRBV28; D gene: TRBD1; CDR3 DNA: TGTGCCAGCAGTCCCGACAGGGTCCTTGAAGCTTTCTTT; CDR3 protein: CASSPDRVLEAFF
clone size: NA; J gene: TRBJ1-1; V gene: TRBV2; D gene: NA; CDR3 DNA: TGTGCCAGCAGTGAAGGACGGGTGAACACTGAAGCTTTCTTT; CDR3 protein: CASSEGRVNTEAFF
clone size: NA; J gene: TRBJ1-5; V gene: TRBV5-6; D gene: TRBD1; CDR3 DNA: TGTGCCAGCAGCTTGGGCGGGACAGGGGGGTTTGGCAATCAGCCCCAGCATTTT; CDR3 protein: CASSLGGTGGFGNQPQHF
clone size: NA; J gene: TRBJ2-2; V gene: TRBV7-9; D gene: NA; CDR3 DNA: TGTGCCAGCAGTCGACAGGTCTTGAACACCGGGGAGCTGTTTTTT; CDR3 protein: CASSRQVLNTGELFF
clone size: NA; J gene: TRBJ2-3; V gene: TRBV5-4; D gene: NA; CDR3 DNA: TGTGCCAGCAGCTTTCAGGGGAGCGGCACAGATACGCAGTATTTT; CDR3 protein: CASSFQGSGTDTQYF
clone size: NA; J gene: TRBJ2-5; V gene: TRBV9; D gene: NA; CDR3 DNA: TGTGCCAGCAGCGTAGAGGGGGAGACCCAGTACTTC; CDR3 protein: CASSVEGETQYF
clone size: NA; J gene: TRBJ2-5; V gene: TRBV2; D gene: TRBD2; CDR3 DNA: TGTGCCAGCAGGCAGGGGCTAGCGGGGGGGCTCTGGAAGACCCAGTACTTC; CDR3 protein: CASRQGLAGGLWKTQYF
clone size: NA; J gene: TRBJ2-7; V gene: TRBV6-5; D gene: NA; CDR3 DNA: TGTGCCACACTGGACGGGGGCTACGAGCAGTACTTC; CDR3 protein: CATLDGGYEQYF
clone size: NA; J gene: TRBJ1-5; V gene: TRBV10-3; D gene: NA; CDR3 DNA: TGTGCCATCAGTGGGACAAGAGATTATCAGCCCCAGCATTTT; CDR3 protein: CAISGTRDYQPQHF
clone size: NA; J gene: TRBJ1-1; V gene: TRBV6-5; D gene: TRBD1; CDR3 DNA: TGTGCCAGCAGAAACAGGGGTGGATACACTGAAGCTTTCTTT; CDR3 protein: CASRNRGGYTEAFF
clone size: NA; J gene: TRBJ1-5; V gene: TRBV7-8; D gene: TRBD1; CDR3 DNA: TGTGCCAGCAGCTTAACCACTAGACAGGGGACCCAGCATTTT; CDR3 protein: CASSLTTRQGTQHF
clone size: few; J gene: TRBJ1-2; V gene: TRBV7-8; D gene: NA; CDR3 DNA: TGTGCCAGCAGCCTTAGGGCATTACAGGGCCTAGAGGAGGGCTACACCTTC; CDR3 protein: CASSLRALQGLEEGYTF
clone size: NA; J gene: TRBJ1-2; V gene: TRBV4-1; D gene: TRBD1; CDR3 DNA: TGCGCCAGCAGCCAACGGGACAGGGGGCGAGATGGCTACACCTTC; CDR3 protein: CASSQRDRGRDGYTF
clone size: NA; J gene: TRBJ1-1; V gene: TRBV7-3; D gene: NA; CDR3 DNA: TGTGCCAGCAGCTCAGGACAGTTGAACACTGAAGCTTTCTTT; CDR3 protein: CASSSGQLNTEAFF
clone size: NA; J gene: TRBJ2-5; V gene: TRBV24-1; D gene: TRBD2; CDR3 DNA: TGTGCCACCAGTGATTTCGGGACTAGCGGGACTCCCTTGGGAGAGACCCAGTACTTC; CDR3 protein: CATSDFGTSGTPLGETQYF
clone size: NA; J gene: TRBJ2-7; V gene: TRBV3-1/TRBV3-2; D gene: NA; CDR3 DNA: TGTGCCAGCAGCCAAGACCGGAGGAGACCCTACGAGCAGTACTTC; CDR3 protein: CASSQDRRRPYEQYF
clone size: NA; J gene: TRBJ1-4; V gene: TRBV5-5; D gene: TRBD1; CDR3 DNA: TGTGCCAGCAGCTTGCTAGGGGGCGTTTTCGAAAAACTGTTTTTT; CDR3 protein: CASSLLGGVFEKLFF
clone size: once; J gene: TRBJ2-3; V gene: TRBV29-1; D gene: TRBD2; CDR3 DNA: TGCAGCACAGGACTAGCGTATGATGGGGACACAGATACGCAGTATTTT; CDR3 protein: CSTGLAYDGDTDTQYF